These 4 T cell receptor beta chains originate from one sample sequenced in a study of blood T cell repertoires in COVID-19 (TCRdb year 2020). The library was obtained by the immunoSEQ multiplex PCR assay. TCRdb's version of the immuneACCESS table is confined to in-frame rearrangements and falls short of the full clone set. An unresolved V gene accounts for under half of the shortfall where checked; the remainder is of unknown origin. The sample records 70,000 or so clones, about four fifths of which are singletons. 47% of the sample comes from the top ten. Sequenced sample: peripheral blood. The receptor source for this set is a human donor in a cohort sampled during active COVID-19.

The rearrangement joins TRBV11-2 to TRBJ1-3; D call uncertain. This CDR3 has 16 residues. Germline lookup yields CDR1 SGHAT and CDR2 FQNNGV. Between the trimmed V and J ends, which lost 5 bases and 0 bases, there was a span of 14 bases. The CDR3 loop is CASSGPGGGSGNTIYF. CDR3 bases: TGTGCCAGCAGCGGTCCGGGAGGTGGCTCTGGAAACACCATATATTTT. Using reference TRBV11-2 and TRBJ1-3 for the parts outside the CDR3, the full variable domain is EAGVAQSPRYKIIEKRQSVAFWCNPISGHATLYWYQQILGQGPKLLIQFQNNGVVDDSQLPKDRFSAERLKGVDSTLKIQPAKLEDSAVYLCASSGPGGGSGNTIYFGEGSWLTVV.

The CDR3 loop reads CASSVRTGGTEAFF. CDR3 in DNA: TGCGCCAGCAGTGTCCGGACAGGGGGCACTGAAGCTTTCTTT. The rearrangement joins TRBV10-2 to TRBJ1-1, with TRBD1 matching 10 bases. The CDR3 contains 14 residues. Germline lookup yields CDR1 WSHSY and CDR2 SAAADI. The ends lost 4 bases at V and 4 bases at J; junction bases unmatched: 3.

The gene calls are TRBV28 and TRBJ2-3; TRBD1 is a possible D gene (8 bases). CDR3 length: 22 residues. Germline CDR1 MDHEN, CDR2 SYDVKM. V was clipped by 0 bases and J by 0 bases, with 28 bases between them. Here the CDR3 reads CASSLWAKGRGQIAGSTDTQYF. Here the CDR3 DNA reads TGTGCCAGCAGTTTATGGGCTAAGGGCAGGGGGCAAATAGCGGGCAGCACAGATACGCAGTATTTT.

The rearrangement links TRBV5-6 to TRBJ2-5; 12 bases map to TRBD1. Per germline, CDR1 SGHDT and CDR2 YYEEEE. The J segment lost 4 bases and the V segment lost 4 bases, leaving 8 bases of the junction unmatched. CDR3 length: 16 amino acids. Here the CDR3 DNA reads TGTGCCAGCAGCAGAGCAGGGACAGGGGGCATAGAGACCCAGTACTTC. It translates to CASSRAGTGGIETQYF.